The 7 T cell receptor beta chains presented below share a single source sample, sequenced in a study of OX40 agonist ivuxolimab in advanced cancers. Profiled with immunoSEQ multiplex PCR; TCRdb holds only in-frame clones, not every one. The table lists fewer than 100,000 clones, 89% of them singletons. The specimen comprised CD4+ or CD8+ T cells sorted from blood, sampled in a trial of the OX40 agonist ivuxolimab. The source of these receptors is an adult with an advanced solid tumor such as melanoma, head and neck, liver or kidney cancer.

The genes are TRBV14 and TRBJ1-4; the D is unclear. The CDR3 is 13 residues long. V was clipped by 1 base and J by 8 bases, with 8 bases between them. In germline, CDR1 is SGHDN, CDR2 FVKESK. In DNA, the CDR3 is TGTGCCAGCAGCCAAGGTTTAAAGGAAAAACTGTTTTTT. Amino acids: CASSQGLKEKLFF.

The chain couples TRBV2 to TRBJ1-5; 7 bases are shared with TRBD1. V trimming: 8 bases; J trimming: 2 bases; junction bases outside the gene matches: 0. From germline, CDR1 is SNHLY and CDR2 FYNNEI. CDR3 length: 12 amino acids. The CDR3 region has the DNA TGTGCCAGCGGACAGGGCAATCAGCCCCAGCATTTT. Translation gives CASGQGNQPQHF.

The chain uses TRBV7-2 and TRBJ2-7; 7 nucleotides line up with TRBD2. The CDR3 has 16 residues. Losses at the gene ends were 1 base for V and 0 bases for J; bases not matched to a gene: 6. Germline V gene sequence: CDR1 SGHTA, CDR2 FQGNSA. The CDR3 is CASSLGSGKLSYEQYF. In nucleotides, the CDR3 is TGTGCCAGCAGCTTAGGGAGCGGGAAACTCTCCTACGAGCAGTACTTC.

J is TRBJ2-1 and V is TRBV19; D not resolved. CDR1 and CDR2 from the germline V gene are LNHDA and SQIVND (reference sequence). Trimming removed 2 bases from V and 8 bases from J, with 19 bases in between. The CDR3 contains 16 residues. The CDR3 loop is CASSIRFNGSSDEQFF. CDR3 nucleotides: TGTGCCAGTAGTATAAGGTTCAACGGGTCCAGCGATGAGCAGTTCTTC.

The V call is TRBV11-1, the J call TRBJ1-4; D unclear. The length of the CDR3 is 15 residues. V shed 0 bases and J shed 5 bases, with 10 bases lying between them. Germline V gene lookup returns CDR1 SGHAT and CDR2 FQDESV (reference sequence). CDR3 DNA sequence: TGTGCCAGCAGCTTAGCGGCCGCCAGCAATGAAAAACTGTTTTTT. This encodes CASSLAAASNEKLFF.

The CDR3 DNA is TGCGCCAGTATGATACCTAGGGACAGCCGCACAGATACGCAGTATTTT. This encodes CASMIPRDSRTDTQYF. V usage is TRBV5-1 and J usage is TRBJ2-3, with 7 bases lining up with TRBD1. CDR1 is SGHRS, CDR2 YFSETQ, per germline. The CDR3 runs 16 residues. Trimming took 8 bases from V and 1 from J; bases not matched to a gene: 13.

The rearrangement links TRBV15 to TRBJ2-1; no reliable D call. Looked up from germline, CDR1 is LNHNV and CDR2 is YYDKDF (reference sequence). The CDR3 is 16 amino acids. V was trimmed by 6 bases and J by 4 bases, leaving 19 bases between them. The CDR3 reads CATRRLTVASYNEQFF. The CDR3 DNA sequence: TGTGCCACCAGAAGACTCACTGTCGCCTCTTACAATGAGCAGTTCTTC.